The text below deals with one T cell receptor (beta chain). Its antigen is not identified. Healthy individuals of Caucasian origin from Russia, aged about 6 to 95, served as donors. Total RNA, at least 5.5 micrograms per sample, came from PBMCs. The record originates from a study of blood T cells in healthy people across ages. General study findings and limits: Naive CD4+ cell counts and diversity both ran higher in long-lived than in aged donors.

A second roughly 6 to 12 cycle PCR used barcoded and J-beta primers. A single record per CDR3 protein comes from TCRdb applying MiXCR to the 5' RACE reads. This table holds about 1.6 million distinct CDR3 sequences, 30% to 35% found once. Germline V gene lookup returns CDR1 MNHEY and CDR2 SMNVEV (reference sequence). The CDR3 is 14 amino acids. Trimming removed 5 bases from V and 10 bases from J; junction bases left unmatched: 8. The source material was blood. The chain is built from TRBV27 and TRBJ2-7; TRBD2 matches at 13 bases. This receptor was taken from a woman aged 25 to 39 in good health. The CDR3 DNA is TGTGCCAGCAGTCCTGGGACTAGCGGGACTGCCCAGTACTTC. It codes for CASSPGTSGTAQYF.